This T cell receptor beta chain emerged from a study of T cell responses to AZD1222 COVID-19 vaccine. To note about this clone: Its antigen is currently unknown.

Study findings and constraints: Females outnumbered males among donors, who were mostly white British; clonal diversity was possibly underestimated.

Measured with immunoSEQ multiplex PCR; TCRdb has only the in-frame clones, and not every one. Of 150,000 or so clones in the sample, about nine tenths were seen once. The germline V gene has CDR1 SGHNT and CDR2 YENEEA. The V end lost 5 bases, the J end lost 1 base, and 18 bases lay between the germline ends. The CDR3 has 17 residues. This clonotype was sampled from an adult in good health. The source was peripheral blood, collected on day 0 of AZD1222 vaccination. V gene TRBV11-3 combines with J gene TRBJ2-4, with D perhaps TRBD1 (5 bases). The CDR3 region has the DNA TGTGCCAGCAGCCCTCCAGGGAAGGGGCCGGCCAAAAACATTCAGTACTTC. It encodes CASSPPGKGPAKNIQYF.